This TCR beta chain came from a study of blood T cell repertoires in COVID-19. About the study: Donors in the United States, Italy and Spain gave samples during acute or convalescent COVID-19. In each case, the material was cDNA or gDNA derived from T cells, B-cell-depleted T cells, or PBMCs.

In the original analysis: Estimation of nucleated cell counts relied on the amplification of reference gene primers. Sequencing used immunoSEQ multiplex PCR; TCRdb keeps in-frame clones, though not all of them. The V and J calls and clone size are taken from that table; D and trimming were inferred from the DNA. Of some 200,000 clones listed, roughly four fifths are singletons. The CDR3 sequence is 16 residues long. With V trimmed by 2 bases and J by 5 bases, 10 bases remained unmatched. Germline CDR1 and CDR2: SGHDN and FVKESK. This receptor was taken from a middle-aged woman with acute or convalescent COVID-19. The rearrangement joins TRBV14 to TRBJ2-7; TRBD1 matches 9 bases. Material for sequencing was peripheral blood. The CDR3 protein is CASSQSGTGLRNEQYF. CDR3 nucleotide sequence: TGTGCCAGCAGCCAAAGTGGGACAGGGTTAAGGAACGAGCAGTACTTC.